These 29 T cell receptor beta chains were sequenced from one sample in a study of T cells in Graves' hyperthyroidism and ophthalmopathy. The investigators amplified TCR beta CDR3 regions from RNA transcripts. TCR CDR3 underwent first-round RT-PCR with the HTBI primer set. TCRdb itself ran the multiplex PCR reads through MiXCR, one entry per CDR3 protein. The table has about 400,000 distinct CDR3 sequences, around an eighth seen once; the top ten hold around 30%. Sequencing was done on a sample of blood. The receptor source for this set is a man aged 45-65 years with Graves' ophthalmopathy.

This clonotype was found many times. The chain joins TRBV7-6 to TRBJ1-3, with D maybe TRBD1 (5 bases). Between the trimmed V and J ends, which lost 5 bases and 0 bases, there was a span of 17 bases. Germline V gene data show CDR1 as SGHVS and CDR2 as FNYEAQ. The CDR3 has 17 residues. CDR3 sequence: CASSPMSGQYSGNTIYF. CDR3 nucleotide sequence: TGTGCCAGCAGCCCCATGTCGGGGCAATACTCTGGAAACACCATATATTTT.

The genes are TRBV15 and TRBJ2-7; TRBD2 matches at 7 bases. This CDR3 is built from 17 residues. Germline assignment: CDR1 LNHNV and CDR2 YYDKDF (reference sequence). Trimming removed 3 bases from V and 0 bases from J; junction bases left unmatched: 11. The CDR3 here is CATSSGRGVAGSYEQYF. For the CDR3, the DNA is TGTGCCACCAGCAGTGGCCGGGGGGTCGCCGGCTCCTACGAGCAGTACTTC. The full variable domain, in which reference TRBV15 and TRBJ2-7 provide the parts outside the CDR3, is DAMVIQNPRYQVTQFGKPVTLSCSQTLNHNVMYWYQQKSSQAPKLLFHYYDKDFNNEADTPDNFQSRRPNTSFCFLDIRSPGLGDTAMYLCATSSGRGVAGSYEQYFGPGTRLTVT.

This clonotype was counted only a few times. The chain has TRBV10-3 and TRBJ2-7, with unresolved D. In germline, CDR1 is ENHRY, CDR2 SYGVKD. CDR3 length: 12 residues. The V end lost 2 bases, the J end lost 4 bases, and 6 bases lay between the germline ends. CDR3 nucleotides: TGTGCCATCAGTGAGGGCTCGTACGAGCAGTACTTC. This gives the protein CAISEGSYEQYF.

The genes are TRBV6-1 and TRBJ1-2, with TRBD1 matching over 11 bases. This CDR3 region has 15 residues. Germline values: CDR1 MNHNS, CDR2 SASEGT. The ends lost 10 bases at V and 5 bases at J; junction bases unmatched: 12. The DNA for the CDR3 is TGTGCCACCGAATCCGGGACAGGGGGGTGGTATGGCTACACCTTC. As protein: CATESGTGGWYGYTF.

V usage is TRBV5-5 and J usage is TRBJ1-5; TRBD1 might be the D (5 bases). The CDR3 length is 16 residues. Germline CDR1 is SGHKS and CDR2 is YYEKEE (reference sequence). V dropped 2 bases and J dropped 11 bases, with 23 bases sitting between them. The CDR3 region is CASSLTPGPSFLSQHF. The CDR3 DNA follows: TGTGCCAGCAGCTTAACTCCGGGACCCAGTTTCTTGTCCCAGCATTTT.

This clonotype was picked up many times. The chain employs TRBV20-1 and TRBJ1-5; D is unclear. Germline loops: CDR1 DFQATT, CDR2 SNEGSKA (reference sequence). V was shortened by 1 base and J by 10 bases, with 20 bases between the two germline ends. The CDR3 consists of 15 residues. The CDR3 region has the DNA TGCAGTGCTAGAGCCTCGGCAGTCAGATTGGAACCCCAGCATTTT. Translating gives CSARASAVRLEPQHF.

In its sample, this clonotype was seen many times. The rearrangement links TRBV20-1 to TRBJ2-5; TRBD1 agrees at 9 bases. Per germline, CDR1 DFQATT and CDR2 SNEGSKA (reference sequence). V lost 5 bases and J lost 5; bases outside the gene matches: 18. The CDR3 totals 17 residues. Written as DNA, the CDR3 is TGCAGTGCTCATCCCCCTCGGGACAGGGCGGGCTGGGAGACCCAGTACTTC. Its translation: CSAHPPRDRAGWETQYF.

This clonotype was seen at least ten times. The genes are TRBV5-1 and TRBJ2-7; 9 nucleotides line up with TRBD1. V lost 5 bases to trimming and J lost 7 bases; unmatched junction nucleotides: 16. Germline CDR1 reads SGHRS; CDR2 reads YFSETQ. The CDR3 runs to 16 residues. The CDR3 region has the DNA TGCGCCAGCAGACCGAACCAGGGACAGGGAATTCCGGAGCAGTACTTC. Translation gives CASRPNQGQGIPEQYF.

V usage is TRBV12-5 and J usage is TRBJ2-1; D not certain. The germline gives CDR1 LGHNT, CDR2 FRNRAP. Trimming left V 0 bases short and J 0 bases short, with 3 bases between. The CDR3 has 14 residues. Written as DNA, the CDR3 is TGTGCTAGTGGTTTGGTGAGCTCCTACAATGAGCAGTTCTTC. It codes for CASGLVSSYNEQFF.

The rearrangement uses TRBV2 and TRBJ2-7; D is perhaps TRBD2 (6 bases). V was shortened by 11 bases and J by 0 bases, with 14 bases between the two germline ends. This CDR3 is built from 13 residues. Per germline, CDR1 SNHLY and CDR2 FYNNEI. In DNA, the CDR3 is TGTGCCGCACCGGGGACTCCCTCCTACGAGCAGTACTTC. This sequence encodes CAAPGTPSYEQYF.

The rearrangement joins TRBV7-9 to TRBJ1-2; 8 nucleotides line up with TRBD1. V shed 5 bases and J 4 bases; nucleotides not matched to a gene: 9. Germline lookup yields CDR1 SEHNR and CDR2 FQNEAQ (reference sequence). CDR3 length equals 15 residues. DNA for the CDR3: TGTGCCAGCAGCCTGGACAGGGCGAACGTCTATGGCTACACCTTC. It yields the protein CASSLDRANVYGYTF.

This clonotype was detected only a few times. This rearrangement joins TRBV2 to TRBJ2-3, with D perhaps TRBD1 or TRBD2 (5 bases each). The V end was cut by 7 bases, the J end by 2 bases, with 16 bases between. This CDR3 is built from 15 residues. Germline CDR1 reads SNHLY; CDR2 reads FYNNEI. The CDR3: CASNRDGQNTDTQYF. DNA for the CDR3: TGTGCCAGCAACCGGGACGGCCAAAACACAGATACGCAGTATTTT.

This clonotype was detected ten times or more. The chain has TRBV5-1 and TRBJ2-5; 7 bases align to TRBD2. V trimming: 0 bases; J trimming: 5 bases; junction bases outside the gene matches: 10. This CDR3 comprises 16 residues. CDR1 and CDR2 from the germline V gene are SGHRS and YFSETQ. The CDR3 region is CASSLGSSGNVETQYF. The CDR3 region has the DNA TGCGCCAGCAGCTTGGGGTCGAGCGGGAATGTCGAGACCCAGTACTTC.

This clonotype was observed at least ten times. This rearrangement joins TRBV7-3 to TRBJ2-3, with D uncertain. The germline gives CDR1 SGHTA, CDR2 FQGTGA. V gave up 5 bases and J gave up 2 bases, with 14 bases separating them. There are 15 residues in the CDR3. The CDR3 nucleotides read TGTGCCAGCAGCATCGGGCCTGTTTCCACAGATACGCAGTATTTT. It specifies CASSIGPVSTDTQYF.

Only a few counts were recorded for this clonotype. The chain recombines TRBV6-5 with TRBJ1-6; D remains unclear. Trimming cost V 2 bases and J 0 bases, with 11 bases left between them. The germline V gene has CDR1 MNHEY and CDR2 SVGAGI. This CDR3 spans 17 amino acids. CDR3: CASSYPRGSSYNSPLHF. As DNA, the CDR3 is TGTGCCAGCAGTTACCCTCGAGGGAGCTCCTATAATTCACCCCTCCACTTT.

This clonotype was observed a handful of times. The chain uses TRBV20-1 and TRBJ2-7; TRBD2 matches at 7 bases. Germline V CDR1 and CDR2: DFQATT, SNEGSKA (reference sequence). J was trimmed by 5 bases and V by 6 bases; bases with no gene match: 13. The CDR3 runs to 14 residues. CDR3 in amino acids: CSALKPGLSNEQYF. The CDR3 DNA is TGCAGTGCCTTAAAACCGGGACTATCGAACGAGCAGTACTTC.

The sample holds many counts of this clonotype. The chain joins TRBV11-2 to TRBJ1-2; no reliable D call. CDR1 is SGHAT, CDR2 FQNNGV, per germline. Trimming cost V 7 bases and J 6 bases, with 18 bases left between them. This CDR3 is built from 14 residues. DNA of the CDR3: TGTGCCAGCACCATTAGAGGGCGGAGCGATGGCTACACCTTC. Its translation: CASTIRGRSDGYTF.

This clonotype was seen repeatedly, ten times or more. V gene TRBV7-3 combines with J gene TRBJ2-3; 9 nucleotides agree with TRBD1. The V and J ends lost 4 bases and 4 bases, in that order; junction bases with no gene match: 6. CDR1 and CDR2 from the germline V gene are SGHTA and FQGTGA. CDR3 length: 15 amino acids. The CDR3 sequence: CASSWGQGRADTQYF. CDR3 DNA sequence: TGTGCCAGCAGCTGGGGACAGGGAAGAGCAGATACGCAGTATTTT. The full variable domain, rest sourced from reference TRBV7-3 and TRBJ2-3, is GAGVSQTPSNKVTEKGKYVELRCDPISGHTALYWYRQSLGQGPEFLIYFQGTGAADDSGLPNDRFFAVRPEGSVSTLKIQRTERGDSAVYLCASSWGQGRADTQYFGPGTRLTVL.

In this sample, this clonotype turned up many times. This chain uses TRBV28 with TRBJ1-1; 7 nucleotides line up with TRBD1. Trimming removed 3 bases from V and 8 bases from J; junction bases left unmatched: 9. The CDR3 is 14 amino acids. Germline CDR1 and CDR2: MDHEN and SYDVKM. CDR3 sequence (DNA): TGTGCCAGCAGTTTGGGGACAGTGGTAATGGAAGCTTTCTTT. Amino acid sequence: CASSLGTVVMEAFF.

At least ten counts were recorded for this clonotype. The chain couples TRBV28 to TRBJ1-5, with 8 bases aligning to TRBD1. V dropped 6 bases and J dropped 2; count of bases not matched to a gene: 3. This CDR3 comprises 14 residues. Germline CDR1 reads MDHEN; CDR2 reads SYDVKM. The CDR3 DNA follows: TGTGCCAGCAGCTCGGGACAGGGCAATCAGCCCCAGCATTTT. This codes for CASSSGQGNQPQHF.

This clonotype was observed a few times. The V and J genes are TRBV19 and TRBJ1-5, with 12 bases identical to TRBD1. The V gene end was trimmed by 6 bases and the J gene end by 2 bases; junction bases not matched to a gene: 17. The length of the CDR3 is 20 residues. CDR1 and CDR2 (germline): LNHDA, SQIVND (reference sequence). CDR3 residues: CASRTPVGTGGFDRNQPQHF. The CDR3 bases are TGTGCCAGTAGAACTCCAGTGGGGACAGGGGGCTTTGATCGCAATCAGCCCCAGCATTTT.

This clonotype was detected ten times or more. The chain links TRBV2 to TRBJ1-5; TRBD1 aligns across 8 bases. V lost 7 bases, J lost 2 bases, and 7 bases stayed unmatched. In germline, CDR1 is SNHLY, CDR2 FYNNEI. The CDR3 loop spans 15 amino acids. CDR3 amino acids: CASKPGGGGNQPQHF. CDR3 DNA sequence: TGTGCCAGCAAACCAGGGGGCGGGGGCAATCAGCCCCAGCATTTT.

The rearrangement joins TRBV20-1 to TRBJ1-4; unclear D gene. The CDR3 is made up of 12 amino acids. The germline V gene has CDR1 DFQATT and CDR2 SNEGSKA (reference sequence). V lost 7 bases, J lost 8 bases, and 14 bases lay in between. The CDR3 coding sequence is TGCAGTGTGACTTCCTCTAGAGAAAAACTGTTTTTT. Protein sequence: CSVTSSREKLFF.

Comments on this clonotype: This may be a read error, as it is one base from a much larger clone. The chain couples TRBV20-1 to TRBJ1-5; D not resolved. CDR3 length equals 11 residues. CDR1 and CDR2 (germline): DFQATT, SNEGSKA (reference sequence). CDR3 in amino acids: CNATDGQPQHF. The DNA for the CDR3 is TGCAATGCCACCGACGGACAGCCCCAGCATTTT.

This rearrangement joins TRBV12-3 or TRBV12-4 to TRBJ2-1; 10 nucleotides match TRBD1. This CDR3 is built from 14 residues. J lost 5 bases, V lost 8 bases, and 6 bases had no gene match. CDR3 region: CASLPGQGNNEQFF. In DNA, the CDR3 is TGTGCCAGCCTACCGGGACAGGGGAACAATGAGCAGTTCTTC.

The chain joins TRBV2 to TRBJ2-5; 8 positions match TRBD2. The CDR3 loop spans 17 amino acids. The germline gives CDR1 SNHLY, CDR2 FYNNEI. Trimming cost V 5 bases and J 1 base; bases outside gene matches: 12. CDR3 DNA sequence: TGTGCCAGCAGTCCTCCCCCCCGGACTAGCCGCCAAGAGACCCAGTACTTC. Translating it yields CASSPPPRTSRQETQYF.

This clonotype came up once. The CDR3: CASSWGGGTEAFF. For the CDR3, the DNA is TGTGCCAGCAGCTGGGGGGGGGGCACTGAAGCTTTCTTT. The rearrangement joins TRBV11-2 to TRBJ1-1, with D perhaps matching TRBD1 (5 bases). The V end was cut by 4 bases, the J end by 4 bases, with 10 bases between. CDR1 is SGHAT and CDR2 is FQNNGV in the germline V gene. The CDR3 consists of 13 residues.

This clonotype has a count of ten or more. The rearrangement uses TRBV28 and TRBJ2-1, with 16 nucleotides matching TRBD2. Germline V gives CDR1 MDHEN, CDR2 SYDVKM. The length of the CDR3 is 18 residues. J lost 0 bases, V lost 5 bases, and 4 bases had no gene match. In DNA form, the CDR3 reads TGTGCCAGCAGTCAGGGACTAGCGGGAGGGAGCTCCTACAATGAGCAGTTCTTC. Protein product: CASSQGLAGGSSYNEQFF.

This clonotype occurred a few times. This sequence joins TRBV9 and TRBJ2-2, with a tentative D call TRBD1 (5 bases). This CDR3 has 14 residues. Between the trimmed V and J ends, which lost 4 bases and 4 bases, there was a span of 11 bases. The V gene's germline CDR1 is SGDLS and CDR2 YYNGEE. CDR3 bases: TGTGCCAGCAGCTTCGACAGCCTCACCGGGGAGCTGTTTTTT. This translates into CASSFDSLTGELFF.